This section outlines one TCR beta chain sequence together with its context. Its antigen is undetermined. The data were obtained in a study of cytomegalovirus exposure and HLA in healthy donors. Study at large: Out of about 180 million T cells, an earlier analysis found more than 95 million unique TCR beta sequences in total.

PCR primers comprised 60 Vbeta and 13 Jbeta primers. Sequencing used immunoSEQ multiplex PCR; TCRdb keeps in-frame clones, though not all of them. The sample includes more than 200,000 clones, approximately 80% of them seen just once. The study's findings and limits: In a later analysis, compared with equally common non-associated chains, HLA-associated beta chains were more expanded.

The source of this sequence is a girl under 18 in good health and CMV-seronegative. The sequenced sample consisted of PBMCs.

The CDR3 here is CASSIYRDRGYEQYF. As DNA, the CDR3 is TGTGCCAGCAGTATATACCGGGACAGGGGTTACGAGCAGTACTTC. The chain combines TRBV27 with TRBJ2-7, with TRBD1 matching 10 bases. Germline trimming cut 5 bases from V and 4 bases from J; bases unmatched to any gene: 8. The CDR3 totals 15 residues. CDR1 and CDR2 from the germline V gene are MNHEY and SMNVEV (reference sequence).